The sequence of this T cell receptor beta chain was determined in a study of PD-1 blockade in classical Hodgkin lymphoma. As for time point: cycle 4 day 1 (C4D1), after about 6 weeks of nivolumab. All patients experienced relapse after autologous stem cell transplantation, and brentuximab vedotin exposure was variable. As regards this clone: Its antigen is currently unknown.

TCRdb's copy holds only in-frame clones and misses some; the assay was immunoSEQ multiplex PCR. The sample carries roughly 64,000 clones, around nine tenths recorded once. Trimming stripped 5 bases from V and 2 bases from J, with 11 bases between. The germline V gene has CDR1 SGHNT and CDR2 YYREEE (reference sequence). The CDR3 spans 13 residues. General study findings and limits: Some patients began nivolumab under 1 year after ASCT. These patients were excluded from later analyses. Repertoire differences have undefined causes, possibly disease activity or prior therapy. Baseline TCR diversity was reportedly lower in newly diagnosed patients than healthy donors.

The material sequenced was peripheral blood mononuclear cells (PBMCs), taken before the fourth cycle of nivolumab. V is TRBV5-4 and J is TRBJ2-7; unclear D gene. The origin of this receptor is a human donor with classical Hodgkin lymphoma. The CDR3 protein is CASRRSFTYEQYF. For the CDR3, the DNA is TGTGCCAGCAGGCGATCCTTTACCTACGAGCAGTACTTC.